The TCR beta chain described here comes from a study of T cell responses to AZD1222 COVID-19 vaccine. With V trimmed by 0 bases and J by 4 bases, 6 bases remained unmatched. CDR1 and CDR2 (germline): LNHNV, YYDKDF (reference sequence). The CDR3 has 17 amino acids. Points from the study as a whole: Vaccination with two AZD1222 doses was followed by a rise in Spike-specific TCR breadth and depth.

As to this clone: The antigen is undetermined.

The data were produced by immunoSEQ multiplex PCR, yet TCRdb's version contains in-frame clones alone and is incomplete. This sample contains around 150,000 clones. What was sequenced was peripheral blood. The TCR was taken from an adult in good health. J is TRBJ1-5 and V is TRBV15, with 10 bases aligning to TRBD1. The DNA for the CDR3 is TGTGCCACCAGCAGAGATGACAGGGGGCTCCTGAATCAGCCCCAGCATTTT. Its translation: CATSRDDRGLLNQPQHF.